Presented here are 20 T cell receptor beta chains from one specimen sequenced in a study of radiation and T cells in renal cell carcinoma. Sequencing was performed with immunoSEQ multiplex PCR; in TCRdb, only in-frame clones are kept and a portion is missing. The data contain 100,000 to 150,000 clones, more than 80% of them singletons. Specified time point: blood 2 weeks post-SBRT. The treatment was: 15 Gy SBRT to primary tumor, nephrectomy 4 weeks later. This specimen was blood, taken from a patient whose treatment included radiotherapy and nephrectomy. These TCRs come from an older woman with renal cell carcinoma.

J is TRBJ1-2 and V is TRBV7-3; no clear D. V lost 6 bases to trimming and J lost 1 base, with 9 bases between them. The CDR3 has 13 amino acids. Germline V gives CDR1 SGHTA, CDR2 FQGTGA. The CDR3 sequence is CASSRAGNYGYTF. CDR3 sequence (DNA): TGTGCCAGCAGTAGGGCCGGTAACTATGGCTACACCTTC.

This clone was detected many times. The chain links TRBV9 to TRBJ1-5; D unresolved. V lost 0 bases, J lost 4 bases, and 11 bases lay in between. The length of the CDR3 is 15 residues. Germline lookup yields CDR1 SGDLS and CDR2 YYNGEE. The CDR3: CASSVGALGNQPQHF. The DNA of the CDR3 is TGTGCCAGCAGCGTAGGAGCATTAGGGAATCAGCCCCAGCATTTT.

The chain combines TRBV27 with TRBJ1-5; the D gene is possibly TRBD1 (5 bases). V was clipped by 5 bases and J by 0 bases, with 20 bases between them. CDR1 and CDR2 from the germline V gene are MNHEY and SMNVEV (reference sequence). The CDR3 is made up of 18 amino acids. The CDR3 region has the DNA TGTGCCAGCAGTCCTCTCTACTTGACCGGGGGTAGCAATCAGCCCCAGCATTTT. It is translated as CASSPLYLTGGSNQPQHF.

The chain couples TRBV7-9 to TRBJ1-4; 8 bases match TRBD1. Germline V gene lookup returns CDR1 SEHNR and CDR2 FQNEAQ (reference sequence). The CDR3 contains 18 residues. With 5 bases clipped from V and 4 bases from J, the junction kept 15 bases outside the gene matches. The CDR3 spells CASSPGTGGRRDNEKLFF. In nucleotides, the CDR3 is TGTGCCAGCAGCCCGGGGACAGGCGGACGCAGGGATAATGAAAAACTGTTTTTT. Using reference TRBV7-9 and TRBJ1-4 for the parts outside the CDR3, the full variable domain is DTGVSQNPRHKITKRGQNVTFRCDPISEHNRLYWYRQTLGQGPEFLTYFQNEAQLEKSRLLSDRFSAERPKGSFSTLEIQRTEQGDSAMYLCASSPGTGGRRDNEKLFFGSGTQLSVL.

The chain couples TRBV9 to TRBJ1-1; 8 bases line up with TRBD1. This CDR3 has 16 amino acids. CDR1 is SGDLS and CDR2 is YYNGEE in the germline V gene. V lost 0 bases to trimming and J lost 0 bases; unmatched junction nucleotides: 4. The CDR3 is CASSVDTGGMNTEAFF. The DNA of the CDR3 is TGTGCCAGCAGCGTAGATACAGGGGGTATGAACACTGAAGCTTTCTTT.

The genes are TRBV7-9 and TRBJ1-4; D is undetermined. V dropped 5 bases and J dropped 5 bases, with 9 bases sitting between them. Germline V gene sequence: CDR1 SEHNR, CDR2 FQNEAQ (reference sequence). CDR3 size: 13 residues. CDR3 region: CASSPGRNEKLFF. DNA of the CDR3: TGTGCCAGCAGCCCCGGGAGGAATGAAAAACTGTTTTTT.

In this sample, this clone turned up a few times. V and J are TRBV9 and TRBJ1-4; no clear D. Per germline, CDR1 SGDLS and CDR2 YYNGEE. The CDR3 totals 13 residues. Trimming shortened V by 0 bases and J by 8 bases, and 8 bases separated the two germline ends. As DNA, the CDR3 is TGTGCCAGCAGCGTAGACTTGGACGAAAAACTGTTTTTT. This gives the protein CASSVDLDEKLFF.

The chain is built from TRBV28 and TRBJ1-4; D is unresolved. There are 14 residues in the CDR3. Trimming left V 6 bases short and J 7 bases short, with 15 bases between. CDR1 and CDR2 (germline): MDHEN, SYDVKM. The chain's CDR3 is CASSPNEVGEKLFF. The CDR3 region has the DNA TGTGCCAGCAGCCCAAACGAGGTGGGTGAAAAACTGTTTTTT. Looking up the rest from reference TRBV28 and TRBJ1-4 gives the full variable domain: DVKVTQSSRYLVKRTGEKVFLECVQDMDHENMFWYRQDPGLGLRLIYFSYDVKMKEKGDIPEGYSVSREKKERFSLILESASTNQTSMYLCASSPNEVGEKLFFGSGTQLSVL.

CDR3 protein: CASSLGGGAYNQPQHF. CDR3 DNA: TGTGCCAGCAGTTTAGGTGGGGGCGCTTACAATCAGCCCCAGCATTTT. The chain recombines TRBV28 with TRBJ1-5, with TRBD1 as a possible D gene (6 bases). The germline V gene encodes CDR1 MDHEN and CDR2 SYDVKM. The CDR3 extends over 16 amino acids. The V gene lost 2 bases and the J gene lost 3 bases, with 14 bases spanning the gap.

The chain couples TRBV18 to TRBJ2-5, with unresolved D. Germline CDR1 KGHSH, CDR2 LQKENI. Trimming removed 4 bases from V and 5 bases from J, with 8 bases in between. CDR3 length: 12 residues. The DNA for the CDR3 is TGTGCCAGCTCACAACTGAGGGAGACCCAGTACTTC. It translates to CASSQLRETQYF.

V and J are TRBV20-1 and TRBJ2-3; tentatively, D is TRBD1 (5 bases). The CDR3 totals 11 residues. Trimming pared 3 bases from V and 13 bases from J, leaving 14 bases between. The germline V gene has CDR1 DFQATT and CDR2 SNEGSKA (reference sequence). The CDR3 here is CSARDQGVKYF. In DNA, the CDR3 is TGCAGTGCTAGGGATCAAGGGGTAAAGTATTTT.

The chain recombines TRBV7-9 with TRBJ2-7; perhaps TRBD1 as D (5 bases). V was clipped by 0 bases and J by 0 bases, with 9 bases between them. The CDR3 is made up of 15 amino acids. Per germline, CDR1 SEHNR and CDR2 FQNEAQ (reference sequence). CDR3 in DNA: TGTGCCAGCAGCTTAGCAGGGGTCCTCTCCTACGAGCAGTACTTC. Translated: CASSLAGVLSYEQYF. The whole variable domain, filled in from reference TRBV7-9 and TRBJ2-7, reads DTGVSQNPRHKITKRGQNVTFRCDPISEHNRLYWYRQTLGQGPEFLTYFQNEAQLEKSRLLSDRFSAERPKGSFSTLEIQRTEQGDSAMYLCASSLAGVLSYEQYFGPGTRLTVT.

The J gene is TRBJ1-2, the V gene TRBV28, with 8 nucleotides matching TRBD1. The CDR3 has 18 residues. Unmatched junction bases numbered 15, after V lost 4 bases and J lost 2 bases. Germline V CDR1 and CDR2: MDHEN, SYDVKM. This CDR3 reads CASSYPLPGQALNYGYTF. Here the CDR3 DNA reads TGTGCCAGCAGTTACCCCCTACCGGGACAGGCGCTAAACTATGGCTACACCTTC.

The chain has TRBV7-9 and TRBJ1-6; perhaps TRBD1 as D (6 bases). The CDR3 is 16 residues long. Germline V gene lookup returns CDR1 SEHNR and CDR2 FQNEAQ (reference sequence). Trimming left V 4 bases short and J 6 bases short, with 16 bases between. This CDR3 reads CASSSGRGAVNSPLHF. CDR3 DNA: TGTGCCAGCAGCTCGGGCCGGGGGGCGGTTAATTCACCCCTCCACTTT.

In regard to this clone: It is unclear where the CDR3 begins or ends on the DNA, so no DNA is shown, and the CDR3 is as TCRdb lists it. The chain has TRBV6-6 and TRBJ2-7; the D call in the table, TRBD1, was not verified against the DNA. The CDR3 totals 15 residues, both ends included. The germline V gene encodes CDR1 MNHNY and CDR2 SVGAGI (reference sequence). The CDR3 sequence is CASSTSTVRSYEQYF.

The sample holds one count of this clone. The gene calls are TRBV28 and TRBJ2-7; D is undetermined. This CDR3 has 15 residues. Germline-derived CDR1 and CDR2 are MDHEN and SYDVKM. V lost 2 bases, J lost 2 bases, and 13 bases lay in between. CDR3 sequence: CASSLRKIGAYEQYF. The CDR3 DNA sequence: TGTGCCAGCAGTTTACGGAAAATTGGCGCCTACGAGCAGTACTTC.

For the CDR3, the DNA is TGTGCCAGCTCGCAGGCGGGGACGGATAATTCACCCCTCCACTTT. It specifies CASSQAGTDNSPLHF. This chain joins TRBV18 and TRBJ1-6, with D possibly being TRBD1 (5 bases). Trimming took 6 bases from V and 5 from J, leaving 14 bases between them. The CDR3 is 15 amino acids. Germline CDR1 reads KGHSH; CDR2 reads LQKENI.

The chain employs TRBV6-6 and TRBJ1-6; 7 nucleotides match TRBD1. Germline CDR1 is MNHNY and CDR2 is SVGAGI (reference sequence). The V and J ends lost 5 bases and 6 bases, in that order; junction bases with no gene match: 7. The CDR3 has 15 residues. CDR3 sequence reads: CASSLGTVPNSPLHF. The CDR3 DNA is TGTGCCAGCAGTCTCGGGACAGTCCCTAATTCACCCCTCCACTTT.

The rearrangement uses TRBV18 and TRBJ1-5; D is unclear. V lost 0 bases and J 4 bases, leaving 19 bases between the germline ends. The CDR3 spans 18 residues. The germline V gene encodes CDR1 KGHSH and CDR2 LQKENI. The CDR3 loop reads CASSPPGSLAGLNQPQHF. In nucleotides, the CDR3 is TGTGCCAGCTCACCACCGGGAAGCCTAGCGGGCCTAAATCAGCCCCAGCATTTT.

This rearrangement joins TRBV9 to TRBJ2-1; D is possibly TRBD1 (5 bases). Germline V CDR1 and CDR2: SGDLS, YYNGEE. V was trimmed by 3 bases and J by 12 bases, leaving 16 bases between them. The length of the CDR3 is 13 residues. Here the CDR3 DNA reads TGTGCCAGCAGCGCTCAAAGAGAGCAGGGGCAGTTCTTC. This encodes CASSAQREQGQFF. Full variable domain (remainder filled in from reference TRBV9 and TRBJ2-1): DSGVTQTPKHLITATGQRVTLRCSPRSGDLSVYWYQQSLDQGLQFLIQYYNGEERAKGNILERFSAQQFPDLHSELNLSSLELGDSALYFCASSAQREQGQFFGPGTRLTVL.